The 24 T cell receptor beta chains listed next were all sequenced from one sample in a study of blood T cell repertoires in COVID-19. Sequencing used immunoSEQ multiplex PCR; TCRdb keeps in-frame clones, though not all of them. Among nearly 70,000 clones, 70% to 90% were seen once, and the ten largest hold 3.4%. The sequencing input was peripheral blood. The receptors shown here come from a woman aged 45-65 years with COVID-19, enrolled during active disease.

This sequence joins TRBV6-2 or TRBV6-3 and TRBJ2-7; D not certain. CDR1 is MNHEY and CDR2 is SVGEGT in the germline V gene. The length of the CDR3 is 11 residues. V dropped 6 bases and J dropped 5 bases, with 8 bases sitting between them. CDR3 sequence: CASSVSDEQYF. The CDR3 DNA is TGTGCCAGCAGCGTTAGTGACGAGCAGTACTTC.

The J gene is TRBJ2-1, the V gene TRBV20-1; TRBD2 aligns across 7 bases. The CDR3 is 11 residues long. Per the germline V gene, CDR1 is DFQATT and CDR2 is SNEGSKA (reference sequence). Losses at the gene ends were 6 bases for V and 6 bases for J; bases not matched to a gene: 2. The CDR3: CSAGTINEQFF. CDR3 bases: TGCAGTGCCGGGACTATCAATGAGCAGTTCTTC.

V is TRBV9 and J is TRBJ1-6; D gene unclear. Germline V CDR1 and CDR2: SGDLS, YYNGEE. Trimming removed 0 bases at V and 8 bases at J, with 9 bases between. The CDR3 has 14 amino acids. The CDR3 nucleotides are TGTGCCAGCAGCGTAGTAGGTGAGGATTCACCCCTCCACTTT. This encodes CASSVVGEDSPLHF.

The chain recombines TRBV4-1 with TRBJ1-5, with D possibly being TRBD1 (5 bases). The V end lost 3 bases, the J end lost 6 bases, and 12 bases lay between the germline ends. Germline CDR1 is MGHRA and CDR2 is YSYEKL. The CDR3 spans 14 residues. CDR3 amino acids: CASSHSQGTQPQHF. The CDR3 DNA reads as TGCGCCAGCAGCCATAGCCAGGGCACTCAGCCCCAGCATTTT.

The CDR3 is CASSRPPGNQPQHF. CDR3 bases: TGTGCCAGTAGTAGGCCCCCGGGGAATCAGCCCCAGCATTTT. The V call is TRBV19, the J call TRBJ1-5; D ambiguous. The CDR3 is 14 residues long. The germline gives CDR1 LNHDA, CDR2 SQIVND (reference sequence). The V end lost 4 bases, the J end lost 4 bases, and 11 bases lay between the germline ends. The full variable domain, completed using reference TRBV19 and TRBJ1-5, is DGGITQSPKYLFRKEGQNVTLSCEQNLNHDAMYWYRQDPGQGLRLIYYSQIVNDFQKGDIAEGYSVSREKKESFPLTVTSAQKNPTAFYLCASSRPPGNQPQHFGDGTRLSIL.

The rearrangement joins TRBV5-6 to TRBJ2-1; 7 nucleotides agree with TRBD1. CDR1 SGHDT and CDR2 YYEEEE come from the germline V gene. V gave up 5 bases and J gave up 13 bases; unmatched junction bases: 12. This CDR3 has 13 residues. In DNA, the CDR3 is TGTGCCAGCAGGGCAGGGGGTGCTCCATTACAGTTCTTC. It yields the protein CASRAGGAPLQFF.

The chain carries TRBV5-1 and TRBJ1-2; TRBD1 matches 8 bases. The CDR3 consists of 16 residues. Per the germline V gene, CDR1 is SGHRS and CDR2 is YFSETQ. With 4 bases clipped from V and 4 bases from J, the junction kept 12 bases outside the gene matches. The CDR3 loop reads CASSPRTGNSFYGYTF. In nucleotides, the CDR3 is TGCGCCAGCAGCCCTCGGACAGGGAATAGCTTCTATGGCTACACCTTC.

The J gene is TRBJ2-3, the V gene TRBV5-1; D is uncertain. The CDR3 is 14 amino acids. Trimming left V 0 bases short and J 2 bases short, with 7 bases between. Germline lookup yields CDR1 SGHRS and CDR2 YFSETQ. The CDR3 nucleotides read TGCGCCAGCAGCTTGGGACTGCACACAGATACGCAGTATTTT. It yields the protein CASSLGLHTDTQYF. The entire variable domain, with the rest obtained from reference TRBV5-1 and TRBJ2-3, is as follows: KAGVTQTPRYLIKTRGQQVTLSCSPISGHRSVSWYQQTPGQGLQFLFEYFSETQRNKGNFPGRFSGRQFSNSRSEMNVSTLELGDSALYLCASSLGLHTDTQYFGPGTRLTVL.

The J gene is TRBJ1-2, the V gene TRBV19; D is perhaps TRBD1 (6 bases). Germline V CDR1 and CDR2: LNHDA, SQIVND (reference sequence). The CDR3 is made up of 15 amino acids. V shed 5 bases and J shed 4 bases, with 17 bases lying between them. CDR3 nucleotides: TGTGCCAGTAGTTTCACAGGACAGTCTGGCTATGGCTACACCTTC. It specifies CASSFTGQSGYGYTF. The full variable domain, completed using reference TRBV19 and TRBJ1-2, is DGGITQSPKYLFRKEGQNVTLSCEQNLNHDAMYWYRQDPGQGLRLIYYSQIVNDFQKGDIAEGYSVSREKKESFPLTVTSAQKNPTAFYLCASSFTGQSGYGYTFGSGTRLTVV.

This clone was counted once. The rearrangement uses TRBV5-4 and TRBJ2-2, with a tentative D call TRBD1 (6 bases). CDR3 size: 15 residues. V dropped 5 bases and J dropped 0 bases, with 11 bases sitting between them. CDR1 is SGHNT and CDR2 is YYREEE in the germline V gene (reference sequence). The CDR3 coding sequence is TGTGCCAGCAGTTCACAGGGCGCGAACACCGGGGAGCTGTTTTTT. This translates into CASSSQGANTGELFF. The whole variable domain, filled in from reference TRBV5-4 and TRBJ2-2, reads ETGVTQSPTHLIKTRGQQVTLRCSSQSGHNTVSWYQQALGQGPQFIFQYYREEENGRGNFPPRFSGLQFPNYSSELNVNALELDDSALYLCASSSQGANTGELFFGEGSRLTVL.

V usage is TRBV3-1 (or the pseudogene TRBV3-2) and J usage is TRBJ2-5; D may be TRBD2 (5 bases). Germline V gene sequence: CDR1 LGHDT, CDR2 YNNKEL (reference sequence). The CDR3 has 14 residues. The V gene lost 5 bases and the J gene lost 0 bases, with 10 bases spanning the gap. The CDR3 sequence is CASSLLENQETQYF. The CDR3 region has the DNA TGTGCCAGCAGCTTACTAGAGAACCAAGAGACCCAGTACTTC.

The CDR3 region is CAWASGSGMAETQYF. Here the CDR3 DNA reads TGTGCCTGGGCTAGCGGGAGCGGAATGGCGGAGACCCAGTACTTC. The J gene is TRBJ2-5, the V gene TRBV30; 10 positions match TRBD2. The CDR3 is 15 amino acids. The germline gives CDR1 GTSNPN, CDR2 SVGIG (reference sequence). Unmatched junction bases numbered 11, after V lost 5 bases and J lost 5 bases. Combining the CDR3 with reference TRBV30 and TRBJ2-5 gives the whole variable domain SQTIHQWPATLVQPVGSPLSLECTVEGTSNPNLYWYRQAAGRGLQLLFYSVGIGQISSEVPQNLSASRPQDRQFILSSKKLLLSDSGFYLCAWASGSGMAETQYFGPGTRLLVL.

V gene TRBV3-1 (or the pseudogene TRBV3-2) combines with J gene TRBJ2-5; D might be TRBD1 (6 bases). This CDR3 region has 17 residues. Germline CDR1 and CDR2: LGHDT and YNNKEL (reference sequence). V shed 7 bases and J shed 4 bases, with 25 bases lying between them. The CDR3 here is CASTPFGAIRGTETQYF. The CDR3 coding sequence is TGTGCCAGCACCCCCTTTGGGGCCATCAGGGGCACAGAGACCCAGTACTTC.

The V and J genes are TRBV7-9 and TRBJ1-1; D unclear. V was shortened by 2 bases and J by 6 bases, with 7 bases between the two germline ends. From germline, CDR1 is SEHNR and CDR2 FQNEAQ (reference sequence). The CDR3 consists of 12 residues. CDR3 nucleotides: TGTGCCAGCAGCTTAATTGAGGCTGAAGCTTTCTTT. It translates to CASSLIEAEAFF.

The chain joins TRBV4-3 to TRBJ2-7, with D unclear. CDR3 length equals 13 residues. Germline-derived CDR1 and CDR2 are LGHNA and YSLEER. V lost 2 bases to trimming and J lost 6 bases, with 11 bases between them. CDR3 DNA: TGCGCCAGCAGCCAAACCCAGGCTTCCGAGCAGTACTTC. Its protein product is CASSQTQASEQYF.

The gene calls are TRBV18 and TRBJ2-3; TRBD2 matches at 10 bases. The CDR3 extends over 17 amino acids. CDR1 and CDR2 from the germline V gene are KGHSH and LQKENI. V dropped 5 bases and J dropped 5; count of bases not matched to a gene: 13. CDR3 in DNA: TGTGCCAGCTCATCAGGATTTAGCGGGAGGCATGTAGATACGCAGTATTTT. Translated: CASSSGFSGRHVDTQYF.

This clone was seen a few times. The J gene is TRBJ2-6, the V gene TRBV4-2; tentatively, D is TRBD2 (5 bases). The V and J ends lost 6 bases and 12 bases respectively, with 18 bases between them. Per the germline V gene, CDR1 is LGHNA and CDR2 is YNFKEQ. CDR3 length: 14 amino acids. CDR3 bases: TGTGCCAGCAGAAGCCAAGAATATGAGGGCGTCCTGACTTTC. This gives the protein CASRSQEYEGVLTF.

The chain links TRBV7-9 to TRBJ2-5; TRBD2 matches at 10 bases. The CDR3 is 15 residues long. After removal of 3 bases from V and 5 bases from J, the junction contained 6 bases not matched to a gene. Germline V gene sequence: CDR1 SEHNR, CDR2 FQNEAQ (reference sequence). Written as DNA, the CDR3 is TGTGCCAGCAGCTTGGCTAGCGGGAGAACGGAGACCCAGTACTTC. As protein: CASSLASGRTETQYF.

The chain uses TRBV14 and TRBJ2-1, with 15 bases lining up with TRBD2. The germline V gene encodes CDR1 SGHDN and CDR2 FVKESK. V was pared by 4 bases and J by 9 bases, with 7 bases of the junction left unmatched. CDR3 size: 16 residues. Here the CDR3 reads CASSLRTSGRAGEQFF. CDR3 bases: TGTGCCAGCAGCCTTCGGACTAGCGGGAGGGCCGGTGAGCAGTTCTTC.

This clone was seen once. This chain connects TRBV29-1 to TRBJ2-1; 9 nucleotides agree with TRBD2. V lost 3 bases to trimming and J lost 8 bases; unmatched junction nucleotides: 8. The CDR3 totals 14 residues. Germline loops: CDR1 SQVTM, CDR2 ANQGSEA. CDR3 bases: TGCAGCGTTGACCGGCTAGCGGGAAGGGATGAGCAGTTCTTC. This gives the protein CSVDRLAGRDEQFF.

The V and J genes are TRBV29-1 and TRBJ1-6; maybe TRBD1 (5 bases). From germline, CDR1 is SQVTM and CDR2 ANQGSEA. With 6 bases removed from V and 10 bases from J, the gap between germline ends came to 19 bases. The CDR3 length is 14 residues. The chain's CDR3 is CSVRRGGSESPLHF. CDR3 nucleotides: TGCAGCGTGAGGAGGGGAGGGAGTGAGTCACCCCTCCACTTT.

The CDR3 DNA sequence: TGTGCCAGCAGTTCCTCCCTTTCCTACGAGCAGTACTTC. Protein product: CASSSSLSYEQYF. V and J are TRBV27 and TRBJ2-7; D remains ambiguous. CDR1 is MNHEY and CDR2 is SMNVEV in the germline V gene (reference sequence). V was pared by 4 bases and J by 1 base, with 8 bases between. The CDR3 is made up of 13 amino acids.

The rearrangement joins TRBV28 to TRBJ1-1, with no clear D. There are 12 residues in the CDR3. Trimming took off 9 bases at V and 4 bases at J, with 12 bases between the two ends. From germline, CDR1 is MDHEN and CDR2 SYDVKM. CDR3 nucleotide sequence: TGTGCCAGTCACCCCCCGGGCACTGAAGCTTTCTTT. This gives the protein CASHPPGTEAFF.

The gene calls are TRBV24-1 and TRBJ2-3; TRBD1 matches at 8 bases. This CDR3 spans 14 amino acids. After removal of 5 bases from V and 4 bases from J, the junction contained 4 bases not matched to a gene. Germline V gene lookup returns CDR1 KGHDR and CDR2 SFDVKD. The CDR3: CATSVRGHPDTQYF. For the CDR3, the DNA is TGTGCCACCAGTGTCAGGGGGCATCCAGATACGCAGTATTTT.